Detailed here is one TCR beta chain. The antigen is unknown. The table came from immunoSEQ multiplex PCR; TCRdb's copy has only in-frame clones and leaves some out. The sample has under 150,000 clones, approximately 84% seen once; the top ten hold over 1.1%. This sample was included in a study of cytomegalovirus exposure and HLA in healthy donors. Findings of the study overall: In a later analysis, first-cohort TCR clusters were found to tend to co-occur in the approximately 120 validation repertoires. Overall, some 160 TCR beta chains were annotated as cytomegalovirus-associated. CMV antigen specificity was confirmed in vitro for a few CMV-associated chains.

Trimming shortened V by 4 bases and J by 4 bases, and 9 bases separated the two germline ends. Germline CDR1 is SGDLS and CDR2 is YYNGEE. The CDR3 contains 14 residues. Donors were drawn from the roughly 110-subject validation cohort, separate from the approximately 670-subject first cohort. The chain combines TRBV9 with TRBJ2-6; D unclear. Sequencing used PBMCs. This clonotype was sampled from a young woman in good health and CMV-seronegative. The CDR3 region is CASSRVTGANVLTF. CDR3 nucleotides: TGTGCCAGCAGCCGGGTTACCGGGGCCAACGTCCTGACTTTC.